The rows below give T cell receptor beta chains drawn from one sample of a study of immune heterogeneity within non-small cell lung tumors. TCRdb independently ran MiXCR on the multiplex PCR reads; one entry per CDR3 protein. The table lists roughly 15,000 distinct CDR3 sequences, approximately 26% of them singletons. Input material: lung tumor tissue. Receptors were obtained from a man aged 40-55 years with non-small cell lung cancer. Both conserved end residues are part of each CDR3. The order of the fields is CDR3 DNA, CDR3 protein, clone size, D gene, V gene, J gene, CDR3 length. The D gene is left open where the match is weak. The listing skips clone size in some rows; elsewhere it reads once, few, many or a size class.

CDR3 DNA: TGTGCCTGGAGATCACAGGGGGCCACCAATCAGCCCCAGCATTTT
CDR3 protein: CAWRSQGATNQPQHF
clone size: medium-sized
D gene: TRBD1
V gene: TRBV30
J gene: TRBJ1-5
CDR3 length: 15

CDR3 DNA: TGTGCCAGCAGATTCGGAAGGGCAAACACTGAAGCTTTCTTT
CDR3 protein: CASRFGRANTEAFF
clone size: many
D gene: NA
V gene: TRBV12-3/TRBV12-4
J gene: TRBJ1-1
CDR3 length: 14

CDR3 DNA: TGCAGTGCTAGAGGCGCTAGCGGGACCTACAATGAGCGGTTCTTC
CDR3 protein: CSARGASGTYNERFF
clone size: NA
D gene: TRBD2
V gene: TRBV20-1
J gene: TRBJ2-1
CDR3 length: 15

CDR3 DNA: TGTGCCAGCAGCTTGGCGTTTGGAGGGGGGACCTACGAGCAGTACTTC
CDR3 protein: CASSLAFGGGTYEQYF
clone size: NA
D gene: NA
V gene: TRBV5-6
J gene: TRBJ2-7
CDR3 length: 16

CDR3 DNA: TGTGCCAGCAGCTTAGCGGGGCTCCCCGGGGGGAACACTGAAGCTTTCTTT
CDR3 protein: CASSLAGLPGGNTEAFF
clone size: many
D gene: NA
V gene: TRBV7-9
J gene: TRBJ1-1
CDR3 length: 17

CDR3 DNA: TGCAGTGCTAGTGAGCTCGACTTCACAGATACGCAGTATTTT
CDR3 protein: CSASELDFTDTQYF
clone size: few
D gene: NA
V gene: TRBV20-1
J gene: TRBJ2-3
CDR3 length: 14

CDR3 DNA: TGTGCTAGTGCTCCTAGAAGGGCGGTGAGCACAGATACGCAGTATTTT
CDR3 protein: CASAPRRAVSTDTQYF
clone size: few
D gene: NA
V gene: TRBV12-5
J gene: TRBJ2-3
CDR3 length: 16

CDR3 DNA: TGCAGTGCTGGAGCGGGAGGGAACACAGATACGCAGTATTTT
CDR3 protein: CSAGAGGNTDTQYF
clone size: NA
D gene: TRBD2
V gene: TRBV20-1
J gene: TRBJ2-3
CDR3 length: 14

CDR3 DNA: TGTGCCAGCAGCTTGGACAGGCCCGCCGAGCAGTACTTC
CDR3 protein: CASSLDRPAEQYF
clone size: NA
D gene: NA
V gene: TRBV5-4
J gene: TRBJ2-7
CDR3 length: 13

CDR3 DNA: TGCAGTGCTAGAGATAACCAGGGCCCTGAGACCCAGTACTTC
CDR3 protein: CSARDNQGPETQYF
clone size: NA
D gene: NA
V gene: TRBV20-1
J gene: TRBJ2-5
CDR3 length: 14

CDR3 DNA: TGCGCCAGCAGGATCGAGGACACCGGGGAGCTGTTTTTT
CDR3 protein: CASRIEDTGELFF
clone size: few
D gene: NA
V gene: TRBV5-1
J gene: TRBJ2-2
CDR3 length: 13

CDR3 DNA: TGCAGTGCTAGAGGGGCAGCATCGGGTGAAAAACTGTTTTTT
CDR3 protein: CSARGAASGEKLFF
clone size: NA
D gene: NA
V gene: TRBV20-1
J gene: TRBJ1-4
CDR3 length: 14

CDR3 DNA: TGTGCCACCTCTCCGCCCCCAGGGGGCCTAGGCTACACCTTC
CDR3 protein: CATSPPPGGLGYTF
clone size: many
D gene: TRBD1
V gene: TRBV6-1
J gene: TRBJ1-2
CDR3 length: 14

CDR3 DNA: TGTGCCAGCTCCGGGACTAGCGGGCAAAACTACAATGAGCAGTTCTTC
CDR3 protein: CASSGTSGQNYNEQFF
clone size: few
D gene: TRBD2
V gene: TRBV5-4
J gene: TRBJ2-1
CDR3 length: 16

CDR3 DNA: TGTGCCAGCAGCTCACTAGGACTAGCGGGGTTCTACGAGCAGTACTTC
CDR3 protein: CASSSLGLAGFYEQYF
clone size: medium-sized
D gene: TRBD2
V gene: TRBV7-2
J gene: TRBJ2-7
CDR3 length: 16

CDR3 DNA: TGTGCCAGCTCTACCGGGACAGGGGACCTAAACACCATATATTTT
CDR3 protein: CASSTGTGDLNTIYF
clone size: many
D gene: TRBD1
V gene: TRBV18
J gene: TRBJ1-3
CDR3 length: 15

CDR3 DNA: TGTGCCAGCACCGCGTTCTGGGGGGACATTCAGTACTTC
CDR3 protein: CASTAFWGDIQYF
clone size: medium-sized
D gene: NA
V gene: TRBV12-3/TRBV12-4
J gene: TRBJ2-4
CDR3 length: 13

CDR3 DNA: TGCGCTAGCAGCTTACAGGGGGCAGCGGAAAAACTGTTTTTT
CDR3 protein: CASSLQGAAEKLFF
clone size: many
D gene: TRBD1
V gene: TRBV5-1
J gene: TRBJ1-4
CDR3 length: 14

CDR3 DNA: TGTGCCAGCAGCTTCAGAACCGGGACTAGGGAGAGAAATGAGCAGTTCTTC
CDR3 protein: CASSFRTGTRERNEQFF
clone size: many
D gene: TRBD2
V gene: TRBV9
J gene: TRBJ2-1
CDR3 length: 17

CDR3 DNA: TGCAGTGCTAGGGGACCCCGACTAGCGGGAAGCCCCTACGAGCAGTACTTC
CDR3 protein: CSARGPRLAGSPYEQYF
clone size: medium-sized
D gene: TRBD2
V gene: TRBV20-1
J gene: TRBJ2-7
CDR3 length: 17

CDR3 DNA: TGTGCCAGTAGTACGGTAGGGGGCAGGGGTAGCAATCAGCCCCAGCATTTT
CDR3 protein: CASSTVGGRGSNQPQHF
clone size: medium-sized
D gene: TRBD1
V gene: TRBV19
J gene: TRBJ1-5
CDR3 length: 17

CDR3 DNA: TGTGCCAGCAGTATGAGACTAGCGGGGGGAGATACGCAGTATTTT
CDR3 protein: CASSMRLAGGDTQYF
clone size: few
D gene: TRBD2
V gene: TRBV28
J gene: TRBJ2-3
CDR3 length: 15

CDR3 DNA: TGTGCCACCAGTGGCCTAGCGGACACAGATACGCAGTATTTT
CDR3 protein: CATSGLADTDTQYF
clone size: medium-sized
D gene: TRBD2
V gene: TRBV24-1
J gene: TRBJ2-3
CDR3 length: 14

CDR3 DNA: TGCAGCGTTGAGGGGGAGGGCCTCAATGAGCAGTTCTTC
CDR3 protein: CSVEGEGLNEQFF
clone size: NA
D gene: TRBD2
V gene: TRBV29-1
J gene: TRBJ2-1
CDR3 length: 13

CDR3 DNA: TGTGCTAGTGGTTTGGTGGGGGCTGACACCTTC
CDR3 protein: CASGLVGADTF
clone size: medium-sized
D gene: NA
V gene: TRBV12-5
J gene: TRBJ1-2
CDR3 length: 11

CDR3 DNA: TGTGCCAGCAGCTTGGGGCAGGGCGCGCCCGAGAGTGAGCAGTTCTTC
CDR3 protein: CASSLGQGAPESEQFF
clone size: few
D gene: NA
V gene: TRBV5-4
J gene: TRBJ2-1
CDR3 length: 16

CDR3 DNA: TGTGCCAGTAGTATAGGAGGGGGACGCGATGAGCAGTTCTTC
CDR3 protein: CASSIGGGRDEQFF
clone size: many
D gene: NA
V gene: TRBV19
J gene: TRBJ2-1
CDR3 length: 14

CDR3 DNA: TGTGCCATCAGTGGGGGATACGAGCAGTACTTC
CDR3 protein: CAISGGYEQYF
clone size: medium-sized
D gene: NA
V gene: TRBV10-3
J gene: TRBJ2-7
CDR3 length: 11

CDR3 DNA: TGTGCCAGCTCCCGGGGGGGCGCTGGGGCCAACGTCCTGACTTTC
CDR3 protein: CASSRGGAGANVLTF
clone size: NA
D gene: TRBD2
V gene: TRBV18
J gene: TRBJ2-6
CDR3 length: 15

CDR3 DNA: TGTGCCAGTTCCCGAGTGCCATTTGGGGATACGCAGTATTTT
CDR3 protein: CASSRVPFGDTQYF
clone size: medium-sized
D gene: NA
V gene: TRBV27
J gene: TRBJ2-3
CDR3 length: 14

CDR3 DNA: TGTGCCAGTAGTAGGGGGGGGCAGGTTTTGGAGACCCAGTACTTC
CDR3 protein: CASSRGGQVLETQYF
clone size: few
D gene: NA
V gene: TRBV19
J gene: TRBJ2-5
CDR3 length: 15

CDR3 DNA: TGTGCCAGTAGTATGTGGGGGCAGGGCGCGATTTATGGCTACACCTTC
CDR3 protein: CASSMWGQGAIYGYTF
clone size: medium-sized
D gene: NA
V gene: TRBV19
J gene: TRBJ1-2
CDR3 length: 16

CDR3 DNA: TGTGCCATCAGTTCCGGGACAGGGGGCCATGAGATAGCCAAAAACATTCAGTACTTC
CDR3 protein: CAISSGTGGHEIAKNIQYF
clone size: NA
D gene: TRBD1
V gene: TRBV10-3
J gene: TRBJ2-4
CDR3 length: 19

CDR3 DNA: TGTGCCAGCAGTCTAACAACGACTAACTATGGCTACACCTTC
CDR3 protein: CASSLTTTNYGYTF
clone size: many
D gene: NA
V gene: TRBV3-1
J gene: TRBJ1-2
CDR3 length: 14

CDR3 DNA: TGTGCCAGTAGTATAGGGGTGCCGGGAGAGGAGGGTGTGGCCAAAAACATTCAGTACTTC
CDR3 protein: CASSIGVPGEEGVAKNIQYF
clone size: NA
D gene: NA
V gene: TRBV19
J gene: TRBJ2-4
CDR3 length: 20

CDR3 DNA: TGTGCCAGCAGCTTCAACAGGGCTAACTATGGCTACACCTTC
CDR3 protein: CASSFNRANYGYTF
clone size: few
D gene: NA
V gene: TRBV7-9
J gene: TRBJ1-2
CDR3 length: 14

CDR3 DNA: TGTGCCAGCAGATATCGGGCTTACGAGCAGTACTTC
CDR3 protein: CASRYRAYEQYF
clone size: medium-sized
D gene: NA
V gene: TRBV11-2
J gene: TRBJ2-7
CDR3 length: 12

CDR3 DNA: TGTGCCAGCAGCCAGAGACAGGGTAATGAAGCTTTCTTT
CDR3 protein: CASSQRQGNEAFF
clone size: medium-sized
D gene: TRBD1
V gene: TRBV7-2
J gene: TRBJ1-1
CDR3 length: 13